The rows below give T cell receptor beta chains drawn from one sample of a study of control samples from healthy donors and cancer patients. Only in-frame clones appear in the TCRdb table, and some are missing; sequencing was by immunoSEQ multiplex PCR. The sample has approximately 170,000 clones, about 94% seen once. Input material: blood. These receptors all stem from a woman aged 25 to 39 in good health. Both conserved end residues are part of each CDR3. D genes are given only for firm matches. Clone size is shown for a subset of rows, as once, few, many or a class of expanded clone.

14,TRBJ2-7,-,TRBV9,-,TGTGCCAGCAGCTCACAGGGTAGAGGGAACGAGCAGTACTTC,CASSSQGRGNEQYF
13,TRBJ2-7,-,TRBV7-9,-,TGTGCCAGCAGCTCGCGGGCCGCCTACGAGCAGTACTTC,CASSSRAAYEQYF
15,TRBJ1-5,-,TRBV6-5,TRBD1,TGTGCCAGCAGTTTTAGACAGGGAGGCAATCAGCCCCAGCATTTT,CASSFRQGGNQPQHF
16,TRBJ2-6,-,TRBV7-3,-,TGTGCCAGCAGCTTCCCCCGGGCCCCTGGGGCCAACGTCCTGACTTTC,CASSFPRAPGANVLTF
15,TRBJ1-3,-,TRBV3-1/TRBV3-2,-,TGTGCCAGCAGCCAAGGCACAGGGCTAGGAAACACCATATATTTT,CASSQGTGLGNTIYF
14,TRBJ2-1,-,TRBV7-2,-,TGTGCCAGCAGCTTAACCGGGACCTACAATGAGCAGTTCTTC,CASSLTGTYNEQFF
17,TRBJ2-3,-,TRBV5-4,-,TGTGCCAGCAGCTTACTTCTGACGGGGACTTTCACAGATACGCAGTATTTT,CASSLLLTGTFTDTQYF
13,TRBJ2-7,-,TRBV2,TRBD2,TGTGCCAGCAGCAGGACTAGACTCTACGAGCAGTACTTC,CASSRTRLYEQYF
15,TRBJ1-5,-,TRBV6-5,-,TGTGCCAGCAGACGACGGGGGGAGGGCAATCAGCCCCAGCATTTT,CASRRRGEGNQPQHF
16,TRBJ2-2,-,TRBV5-4,TRBD2,TGTGCCAGCAGCTTGGGGACTAGCAGGAACACCGGGGAGCTGTTTTTT,CASSLGTSRNTGELFF
14,TRBJ2-1,-,TRBV19,-,TGTGCCAGCTCAGCCATGAGCTCCTACAATGAGCAGTTCTTC,CASSAMSSYNEQFF
17,TRBJ2-6,-,TRBV28,-,TGTGCCAGCGTTACGGGGTGGGGCACCCCTGGGGCCAACGTCCTGACTTTC,CASVTGWGTPGANVLTF
14,TRBJ1-3,-,TRBV19,-,TGTGCCAGTAGCAGAGGGGAAAGAGGAAACACCATATATTTT,CASSRGERGNTIYF
14,TRBJ2-1,once,TRBV7-7,TRBD2,TGTGCCAGCAGCCCGGGCGGGAGGGCGAATGAGCAGTTCTTC,CASSPGGRANEQFF
14,TRBJ2-2,-,TRBV5-4,-,TGTGCCAGCAGCCTCGAATATAGCGCCGGGGAGCTGTTTTTT,CASSLEYSAGELFF
13,TRBJ2-1,-,TRBV27,TRBD2,TGTGCCAGACAAGCGGGAGGCCCCGATGAGCAGTTCTTC,CARQAGGPDEQFF
15,TRBJ2-5,-,TRBV5-1,TRBD2,TGCGCCAGCAGCTTTAGCGGGAGGCTCCAAGAGACCCAGTACTTC,CASSFSGRLQETQYF
16,TRBJ1-6,-,TRBV5-6,-,TGTGCCAGCAGCTTGGGGGACCCAGGACGTAATTCACCCCTCCACTTT,CASSLGDPGRNSPLHF
15,TRBJ2-4,few,TRBV7-2,TRBD1,TGTGCCAGCAGGCACACAGGGGAAGCCAAAAACATTCAGTACTTC,CASRHTGEAKNIQYF
14,TRBJ1-4,-,TRBV28,-,TGTGCCAGCAGTTTATTAACCCGGGTTGAAAAACTGTTTTTT,CASSLLTRVEKLFF
15,TRBJ2-7,-,TRBV7-9,-,TGTGCCAGCAGCCTAGGGTTGGGCCTCTCCTACGAGCAGTACTTC,CASSLGLGLSYEQYF
13,TRBJ2-1,-,TRBV3-1/TRBV3-2,-,TGTGCCAGCAGCCAAGACAGGCACAATGAGCAGTTCTTC,CASSQDRHNEQFF
16,TRBJ2-5,-,TRBV7-2,TRBD2,TGTGCCAGCAGCTCACTAGCGAGCCCTCCCCAAGAGACCCAGTACTTC,CASSSLASPPQETQYF
17,TRBJ1-1,-,TRBV6-2/TRBV6-3,TRBD1,TGTGCCAGCAGTTGGGTGGGACAGGGGGCGTTTTTCACTGAAGCTTTCTTT,CASSWVGQGAFFTEAFF
16,TRBJ2-1,-,TRBV9,-,TGTGCCAGCAGCACCCGCACTGATCGGGGGTACAATGAGCAGTTCTTC,CASSTRTDRGYNEQFF
16,TRBJ1-6,-,TRBV27,TRBD1,TGTGCCAGCAGTGTGACAGGGGACCTCTATAATTCACCCCTCCACTTT,CASSVTGDLYNSPLHF
14,TRBJ1-2,-,TRBV7-2,-,TGTGCCAGCAGCTTAGGAGGGGGTGACTATGGCTACACCTTC,CASSLGGGDYGYTF
14,TRBJ2-5,-,TRBV6-5,-,TGTGCCATTTCGAGGACGGGGCTCTGGGAGACCCAGTACTTC,CAISRTGLWETQYF
14,TRBJ2-1,-,TRBV5-4,TRBD2,TGTGCCAGCAGCTCCCAGCGGGAGGGAAGTGAGCAGTTCTTC,CASSSQREGSEQFF
14,TRBJ2-1,-,TRBV7-8,TRBD2,TGTGCCAGCAGCATGACTAGCGGACACAATGAGCAGTTCTTC,CASSMTSGHNEQFF
13,TRBJ2-6,-,TRBV6-5,-,TGTGCCAGCACGTACTCTGGGGCCAACGTCCTGACTTTC,CASTYSGANVLTF
15,TRBJ2-1,-,TRBV9,TRBD2,TGTGCCAGCAGCCCGCGGGAGAAGACCTACAATGAGCAGTTCTTC,CASSPREKTYNEQFF
12,TRBJ1-2,once,TRBV2,-,TGTGCCAGCAGATGGGCAGGGGAGGGCTACACCTTC,CASRWAGEGYTF
16,TRBJ2-7,-,TRBV4-1,-,TGCGCCAGCAGCCTAAAACCCCGGGACTTCTCCTACGAGCAGTACTTC,CASSLKPRDFSYEQYF
12,TRBJ2-3,-,TRBV19,-,TGTGCCAGTAGTCGGGACCGTTCTACGCAGTATTTT,CASSRDRSTQYF
15,TRBJ1-2,-,TRBV5-5,-,TGTGCCAGCAGCTTACGAGCAGAACCTAACTATGGCTACACCTTC,CASSLRAEPNYGYTF
14,TRBJ1-2,-,TRBV6-4,-,TGTGCCAGCAGTGAGTGGCAGAAAATGAGGCCTTACACCTTC,CASSEWQKMRPYTF
18,TRBJ2-4,-,TRBV28,TRBD2,TGTGCCAGCAAGGAAACTAGCGGTACGGGTGTTGCCAAAAACATTCAGTACTTC,CASKETSGTGVAKNIQYF
15,TRBJ2-7,-,TRBV14,TRBD2,TGTGCCAGCAGCCAAGAAGCGGGAGGCAGCTACGAGCAGTACTTC,CASSQEAGGSYEQYF
13,TRBJ2-2,-,TRBV19,-,TGTGCCAGTAGTATTCTACTGACCGGGGAGCTGTTTTTT,CASSILLTGELFF
14,TRBJ2-7,-,TRBV10-3,TRBD1,TGTGCCATCAGTCCGGGACAGGGCTGGTACGAGCAGTACTTC,CAISPGQGWYEQYF
14,TRBJ1-2,-,TRBV23-1,-,TGCGCCAGCAGCCCGGGGGGGGCTAATGGTGGCTACACCTTC,CASSPGGANGGYTF
16,TRBJ2-5,-,TRBV28,-,TGTGCCAGCAGTTTCCCCGAGACGGGCTACCAAGAGACCCAGTACTTC,CASSFPETGYQETQYF
16,TRBJ2-3,-,TRBV10-1,TRBD2,TGCGCCAGCAGTGACCGCGTCCTAGCGGGAGCAGATACGCAGTATTTT,CASSDRVLAGADTQYF
16,TRBJ2-2,-,TRBV11-3,TRBD2,TGTGCCAGCAGCTTAGGGCCCGGGACTAGCGGCTGGGAGCTGTTTTTT,CASSLGPGTSGWELFF
18,TRBJ2-1,-,TRBV29-1,TRBD2,TGCAGCGTTGCCGGGCGAGCGGGAGGGGTTGGGGGTTACAATGAGCAGTTCTTC,CSVAGRAGGVGGYNEQFF
16,TRBJ2-7,-,TRBV5-1,-,TGCGCCAGCAGCCCCCGGCAGCGTTTAAGCCAAGGCGAGCAGTACTTC,CASSPRQRLSQGEQYF
16,TRBJ2-7,-,TRBV7-2,TRBD2,TGTGCCAGCAGCCACGCCGGGACTAGCGTCTCCTACGAGCAGTACTTC,CASSHAGTSVSYEQYF
14,TRBJ1-1,-,TRBV11-2,-,TGTGCCAGCAGCTCTCCCGGGGCGGCGATTGAAGCTTTCTTT,CASSSPGAAIEAFF